This TCR beta chain is from a study of blood T cell repertoires in COVID-19. Study context: COVID-19 samples collected from the United States, Italy and Spain covered acute and convalescent phases. T cells, B-cell-depleted T cells, or PBMCs provided the cDNA or gDNA that served as material.

Germline V gives CDR1 SNHLY, CDR2 FYNNEI. V dropped 0 bases and J dropped 5; count of bases not matched to a gene: 1. This CDR3 comprises 15 residues. A single count supports this clone. Authors' processing steps: Reference gene primer amplification yielded estimated nucleated cell counts. TCRdb's table, derived via immunoSEQ multiplex PCR, lists solely in-frame clones and lacks some. Clone size and V and J calls were adopted from that table, with D and trimming inferred from the DNA. The repertoire includes tens of thousands of clones, around nine tenths of them detected once, and over 0.95% sits in the top ten.

The source is a man aged 55 to 70 with acute or convalescent COVID-19. This chain links TRBV2 with TRBJ1-5, with 10 bases matching TRBD1. Specimen: peripheral blood. CDR3 nucleotides: TGTGCCAGCAGTGAAGCGGGGACAGGGGATCAGCCCCAGCATTTT. This translates into CASSEAGTGDQPQHF.